The source of this T cell receptor (beta chain) is a study of response to subunit inactivated influenza vaccine. Findings and limits, study-wide: After each seasonal influenza vaccination, few new T cells are recruited, the authors suggested.

Note on this clonotype: Its matching antigen is unknown.

TCRdb re-called the RT-PCR reads with MiXCR, one entry per CDR3 protein. This table holds some 640,000 distinct CDR3 sequences, more than 11% found once. The germline V gene has CDR1 MGHRA and CDR2 YSYEKL. The ends lost 0 bases at V and 5 bases at J; junction bases unmatched: 6. The CDR3 extends over 15 amino acids. The chain joins TRBV4-1 to TRBJ1-2, with 7 positions matching TRBD1. The sequence was obtained from a man aged 50 to 59 who received an inactivated influenza vaccine. The starting material was PBMCs from blood, obtained 14 to 15 days before vaccination. This CDR3 is CASSQDRGGAYGYTF. The DNA of the CDR3 is TGCGCCAGCAGCCAAGATAGAGGGGGCGCTTATGGCTACACCTTC.